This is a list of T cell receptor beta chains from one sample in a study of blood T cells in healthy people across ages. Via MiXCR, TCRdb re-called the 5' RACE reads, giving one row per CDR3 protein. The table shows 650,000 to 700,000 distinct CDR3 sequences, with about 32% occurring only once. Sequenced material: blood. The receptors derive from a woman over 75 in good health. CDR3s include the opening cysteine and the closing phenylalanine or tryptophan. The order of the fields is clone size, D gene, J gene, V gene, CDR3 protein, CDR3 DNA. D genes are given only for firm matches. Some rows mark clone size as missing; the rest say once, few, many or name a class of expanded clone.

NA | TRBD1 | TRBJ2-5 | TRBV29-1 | CSTAPGGEETQYF | TGCAGCACCGCCCCAGGGGGCGAAGAGACCCAGTACTTC
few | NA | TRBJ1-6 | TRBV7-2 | CASGGAASSYNSPLHF | TGTGCCAGCGGTGGGGCAGCCAGCTCCTATAATTCACCCCTCCACTTT
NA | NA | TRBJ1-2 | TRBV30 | CAWRGTRTNYGYTF | TGTGCCTGGAGGGGGACAAGGACCAACTATGGCTACACCTTC
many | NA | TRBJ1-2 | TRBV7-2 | CASSLEESSGGYTF | TGTGCCAGCAGCTTAGAGGAGAGCTCCGGTGGCTACACCTTC
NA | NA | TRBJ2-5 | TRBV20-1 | CSATEETQYF | TGCAGTGCTACCGAAGAGACCCAGTACTTC
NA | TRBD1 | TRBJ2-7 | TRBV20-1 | CSARAGQANSYLDNEQYF | TGCAGTGCTAGAGCGGGACAGGCGAACTCTTACTTGGACAATGAGCAGTACTTC
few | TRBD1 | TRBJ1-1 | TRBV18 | CASSPTGQATEAFF | TGTGCCAGCTCACCGACCGGACAGGCCACTGAAGCTTTCTTT
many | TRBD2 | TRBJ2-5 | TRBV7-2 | CASRRLAGLRETQYF | TGTGCCAGCAGGCGACTAGCGGGTTTACGGGAGACCCAGTACTTC
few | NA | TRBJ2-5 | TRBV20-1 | CSALSRDHQETQYF | TGCAGTGCTTTAAGCCGGGACCACCAAGAGACCCAGTACTTC
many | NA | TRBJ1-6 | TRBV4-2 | CASSQDRISPLHF | TGTGCCAGCAGCCAAGACCGCATTTCACCCCTCCACTTT
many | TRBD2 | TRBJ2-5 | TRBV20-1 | CSPSGGAMETQYF | TGCAGTCCTAGCGGGGGGGCGATGGAGACCCAGTACTTC
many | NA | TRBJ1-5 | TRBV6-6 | CASSSGSKGGQPQHF | TGTGCCAGCAGTTCGGGGTCTAAGGGTGGACAGCCCCAGCATTTT
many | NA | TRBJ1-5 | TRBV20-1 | CSARNPGSIGNQPQHF | TGCAGTGCTAGAAATCCAGGGTCAATAGGCAATCAGCCCCAGCATTTT